This T cell receptor beta chain was obtained from a study of lymphopenia after photon versus proton radiotherapy. Findings and caveats of the study: Larger post-nadir TCR diversity loss correlated inversely with survival in deceased patients. Photon-treated patients lost naive T cells and TCR diversity; proton-treated stayed stable. Survival link was tested only in deceased patients; proton benefit remains a possibility.

About this clone itself: Its antigen is not known.

V shed 4 bases and J shed 4 bases, with 13 bases lying between them. Per germline, CDR1 MDHEN and CDR2 SYDVKM. This CDR3 spans 14 amino acids. Assay used: immunoSEQ multiplex PCR; TCRdb lists only in-frame clones, some missing. This sample carries 12,000 or so clones, roughly 90% of them seen once, and the ten largest clones take 2.5% to 3.5%. The material sequenced was peripheral blood, taken from a patient treated with proton-based radiotherapy. The chain joins TRBV28 to TRBJ1-2; a possible D gene is TRBD1 (5 bases). The receptor comes from a man in his fifties or sixties with pancreatic cancer. DNA for the CDR3: TGTGCCAGCAGTTCGATGGGGGGTCCCTATGGCTACACCTTC. It codes for CASSSMGGPYGYTF.